The text below deals with one TCR beta chain. The data were obtained in a study of blood T cell repertoires in COVID-19. Clones were sequenced by immunoSEQ multiplex PCR, and TCRdb holds only the in-frame ones, with some missing. In the table there are 150,000 to 200,000 clones, over 70% of which are singletons. Germline CDR1 is KGHDR and CDR2 is SFDVKD. This CDR3 contains 16 residues. With 4 bases clipped from V and 9 bases from J, the junction kept 8 bases outside the gene matches. This chain connects TRBV24-1 to TRBJ2-1, with TRBD2 identical over 13 bases. Sequences were obtained from peripheral blood. The receptor's source is a man between 60 and 75 years old with acute or convalescent COVID-19. CDR3 loop: CATSDPGTSGVGEQFF. The DNA of the CDR3 is TGTGCCACCAGTGACCCTGGGACTAGCGGGGTAGGTGAGCAGTTCTTC.